The clone carrying this T cell receptor beta chain was seen just once. What it binds is unknown. The V end was cut by 6 bases, the J end by 2 bases, with 14 bases between. This CDR3 has 14 amino acids. CDR1 and CDR2 from the germline V gene are MDHEN and SYDVKM. The donors were part of the validation cohort, which consisted of some 120 subjects and was separate from the first cohort of under 750 subjects. The data originate from a study of cytomegalovirus exposure and HLA in healthy donors. Across the study: The platform used for the 120 validation repertoires matched that of the roughly 670 first-cohort repertoires, a later analysis reported. Study results and limitations: In vitro, three CMV-associated chains proved specific for CMV antigens.

Assay used: immunoSEQ multiplex PCR; TCRdb lists only in-frame clones, some missing. The table includes about 71,000 clones, over 90% detected once. The chain links TRBV28 to TRBJ2-7; possible D gene TRBD2, 5 bases. Material: PBMCs. The sequence derives from a woman between 18 and 29 years old in good health and CMV-seronegative. The CDR3 nucleotides read TGTGCCAGCAGGCCCCCTAGCTTAACCTACGAGCAGTACTTC. It yields the protein CASRPPSLTYEQYF.